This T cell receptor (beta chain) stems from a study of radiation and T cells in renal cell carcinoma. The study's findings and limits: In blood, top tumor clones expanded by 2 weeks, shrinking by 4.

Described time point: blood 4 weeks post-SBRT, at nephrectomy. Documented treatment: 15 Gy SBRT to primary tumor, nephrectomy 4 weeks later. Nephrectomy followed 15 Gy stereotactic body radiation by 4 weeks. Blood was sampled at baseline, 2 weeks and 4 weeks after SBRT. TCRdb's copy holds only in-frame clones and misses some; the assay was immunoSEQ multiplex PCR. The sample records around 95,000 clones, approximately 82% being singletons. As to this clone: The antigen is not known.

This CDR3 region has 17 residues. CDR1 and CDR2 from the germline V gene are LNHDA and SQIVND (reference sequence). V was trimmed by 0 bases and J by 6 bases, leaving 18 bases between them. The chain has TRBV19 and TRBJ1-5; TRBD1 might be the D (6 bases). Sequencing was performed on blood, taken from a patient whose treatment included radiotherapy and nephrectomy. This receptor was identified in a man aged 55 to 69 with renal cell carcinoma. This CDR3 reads CASSIDLVGGAFQPQHF. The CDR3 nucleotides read TGTGCCAGTAGTATAGATCTAGTGGGGGGCGCCTTTCAGCCCCAGCATTTT.